One sample yielded the 24 T cell receptor beta chains listed below, sequenced in a study of cytomegalovirus exposure and HLA in healthy donors. 13 Jbeta primers and 60 Vbeta primers were used for the PCR. This table comes from immunoSEQ multiplex PCR, and its TCRdb copy is limited to in-frame clones, with some not included. In total, the table holds some 51,000 clones. Material for sequencing was PBMCs. The receptors stem from a man between 35 and 55 years old in good health and CMV-seropositive.

The CDR3 protein is CASRTAQANYGYTF. Written as DNA, the CDR3 is TGTGCCAGTAGAACCGCACAGGCTAACTATGGCTACACCTTC. The gene calls are TRBV19 and TRBJ1-2, with a weak D call TRBD1 (5 bases). Trimming stripped 6 bases from V and 0 bases from J, with 11 bases between. The CDR3 loop spans 14 amino acids. The V gene's germline CDR1 is LNHDA and CDR2 SQIVND (reference sequence).

The chain is built from TRBV6-5 and TRBJ2-5; D remains ambiguous. V lost 5 bases and J lost 0, with 13 bases in between. This CDR3 is 15 amino acids long. Germline-derived CDR1 and CDR2 are MNHEY and SVGAGI. This CDR3 is CASSRSGWYQETQYF. CDR3 DNA sequence: TGTGCCAGCAGTCGGTCGGGTTGGTACCAAGAGACCCAGTACTTC.

The V gene is TRBV6-1, the J gene TRBJ1-4; D unclear. The V and J ends lost 4 bases and 11 bases respectively, with 23 bases between them. The CDR3 spans 16 residues. Germline lookup yields CDR1 MNHNS and CDR2 SASEGT. The CDR3 reads CASSAGYREVMRKLFF. The CDR3 DNA follows: TGTGCCAGCAGTGCCGGGTATCGAGAGGTAATGAGGAAACTGTTTTTT.

The V call is TRBV11-2, the J call TRBJ2-7; 7 bases map to TRBD1. CDR1 and CDR2 from the germline V gene are SGHAT and FQNNGV. The CDR3 is made up of 14 amino acids. V shed 2 bases and J 5 bases; nucleotides not matched to a gene: 6. The CDR3 here is CASSLIKGANEQYF. The CDR3 DNA follows: TGTGCCAGCAGCTTAATAAAGGGGGCCAACGAGCAGTACTTC.

The gene calls are TRBV21-1 and TRBJ2-2; no DNA check was done on the table's D call, TRBD1. TRBV21-1 is annotated as a pseudogene. The CDR3 has 16 amino acids. The CDR3 is CASSKAPRTNTGELFF. The CDR3 DNA is TGTGCCAGCAGCAAAGCTCCCAGGACAAACACCGGGGAGCTGTTTTTT.

This chain links TRBV25-1 with TRBJ2-5; perhaps TRBD2 as D (7 bases). The CDR3 runs to 12 residues. The germline gives CDR1 MGHDK, CDR2 SYGVNS. V was clipped by 6 bases and J by 5 bases, with 10 bases between them. The CDR3 DNA reads as TGTGCCAGCAGGGGGGGGCCGGAGACCCAGTACTTC. It specifies CASRGGPETQYF. The whole variable domain, remainder taken from reference TRBV25-1 and TRBJ2-5, is EADIYQTPRYLVIGTGKKITLECSQTMGHDKMYWYQQDPGMELHLIHYSYGVNSTEKGDLSSESTVSRIRTEHFPLTLESARPSHTSQYLCASRGGPETQYFGPGTRLLVL.

The chain recombines TRBV18 with TRBJ2-4; 7 bases are a match to TRBD2. V was pared by 5 bases and J by 0 bases, with 10 bases of the junction left unmatched. Looked up from germline, CDR1 is KGHSH and CDR2 is LQKENI. The CDR3 covers 17 residues. CDR3: CASSDGRTGLAKNIQYF. CDR3 sequence (DNA): TGTGCCAGCTCAGACGGGAGGACGGGGCTAGCCAAAAACATTCAGTACTTC.

V usage is TRBV5-1 and J usage is TRBJ1-2; TRBD1 agrees at 9 bases. Germline V gene sequence: CDR1 SGHRS, CDR2 YFSETQ. The CDR3 runs 14 residues. The J segment lost 6 bases and the V segment lost 0 bases, leaving 3 bases of the junction unmatched. CDR3 residues: CASSLAGTGNGYTF. DNA of the CDR3: TGCGCCAGCAGCTTGGCGGGGACAGGGAATGGCTACACCTTC.

This chain uses TRBV30 with TRBJ2-7, with 8 bases identical to TRBD1. Germline trimming cut 5 bases from V and 7 bases from J; bases unmatched to any gene: 13. CDR1 is GTSNPN and CDR2 is SVGIG in the germline V gene (reference sequence). The CDR3 contains 14 residues. The CDR3 loop is CAWLPPTGVGEQYF. The CDR3 DNA is TGTGCCTGGCTCCCTCCGACAGGGGTAGGTGAGCAGTACTTC.

V gene TRBV7-9 combines with J gene TRBJ1-1, with 9 bases aligning to TRBD1. CDR1 and CDR2 (germline): SEHNR, FQNEAQ (reference sequence). Unmatched junction bases numbered 7, after V lost 1 base and J lost 1 base. This CDR3 contains 17 residues. CDR3 in amino acids: CASSLGGTGIKNTEAFF. In DNA form, the CDR3 reads TGTGCCAGCAGCTTAGGAGGGACAGGGATAAAGAACACTGAAGCTTTCTTT.

The rearrangement links TRBV2 to TRBJ2-7; 9 positions match TRBD1. Trimming removed 11 bases from V and 7 bases from J; junction bases left unmatched: 12. CDR3 length equals 13 residues. Germline CDR1 and CDR2: SNHLY and FYNNEI. CDR3 sequence reads: CASTGQGQREQYF. The DNA of the CDR3 is TGTGCCTCCACCGGACAGGGGCAGCGGGAGCAGTACTTC.

The chain joins TRBV7-9 to TRBJ2-3; tentative D call: TRBD2 (6 bases). Per the germline V gene, CDR1 is SEHNR and CDR2 is FQNEAQ (reference sequence). The ends were cut back, 3 bases at V and 4 bases at J, with 8 bases in the middle. The CDR3 is 13 residues long. The CDR3: CASSFGGADTQYF. The CDR3 nucleotides read TGTGCCAGCAGCTTCGGGGGTGCAGATACGCAGTATTTT.

The chain links TRBV19 to TRBJ1-5; the D gene is possibly TRBD1 (5 bases). CDR3 size: 16 residues. The V gene's germline CDR1 is LNHDA and CDR2 SQIVND (reference sequence). V shed 2 bases and J shed 6 bases, with 17 bases lying between them. The CDR3 sequence is CASSIKGKRSSQPQHF. CDR3 nucleotides: TGTGCCAGTAGTATAAAGGGGAAGAGGAGTAGTCAGCCCCAGCATTTT.

The chain links TRBV29-1 to TRBJ2-3, with 7 bases lining up with TRBD1. The ends lost 1 base at V and 6 bases at J; junction bases unmatched: 4. Germline values: CDR1 SQVTM, CDR2 ANQGSEA. CDR3 size: 13 residues. CDR3 sequence reads: CSVEVRGSDTQYF. The CDR3 coding sequence is TGCAGCGTTGAAGTCAGGGGGTCTGATACGCAGTATTTT.

The CDR3 DNA follows: TGTGCCAGCAGTGAAGCGGGAGTTGGAACTGAAGCTTTCTTT. Protein product: CASSEAGVGTEAFF. The chain carries TRBV6-1 and TRBJ1-1, with D unclear. V lost 0 bases and J lost 5, with 10 bases in between. The CDR3 is 14 residues long. The germline CDR1 and CDR2 sequences are MNHNS and SASEGT.

This chain uses TRBV6-5 with TRBJ1-1; tentative D call: TRBD1 (6 bases). Trimming cost V 6 bases and J 3 bases, with 14 bases left between them. CDR1 and CDR2 from the germline V gene are MNHEY and SVGAGI. CDR3 length: 14 amino acids. CDR3 amino acids: CASRQGIGDTEAFF. The CDR3 nucleotides read TGTGCCAGCAGACAGGGTATTGGCGACACTGAAGCTTTCTTT.

V usage is TRBV27 and J usage is TRBJ2-7; 10 nucleotides align to TRBD2. Trimming removed 5 bases from V and 5 bases from J; junction bases left unmatched: 6. There are 14 residues in the CDR3. Germline V lookup: CDR1 MNHEY, CDR2 SMNVEV (reference sequence). CDR3 amino acids: CASSPGLAFDEQYF. CDR3 in DNA: TGTGCCAGCAGTCCGGGACTAGCGTTCGACGAGCAGTACTTC.

The rearrangement joins TRBV11-3 to TRBJ2-2, with unresolved D. Between the trimmed V and J ends, which lost 1 base and 6 bases, there was a span of 12 bases. This CDR3 has 15 residues. Germline lookup yields CDR1 SGHNT and CDR2 YENEEA. CDR3 amino acids: CASSLGSITPGELFF. DNA for the CDR3: TGTGCCAGCAGCTTAGGCTCCATTACTCCCGGGGAGCTGTTTTTT.

This rearrangement joins TRBV25-1 to TRBJ2-3, with a weak D call TRBD2 (5 bases). The CDR3 has 17 residues. V was clipped by 5 bases and J by 5 bases, with 23 bases between them. Germline CDR1 is MGHDK and CDR2 is SYGVNS. CDR3 coding DNA: TGTGCCAGCAGTTCAGTGGGTATCCGGGGAAAAATAGATACGCAGTATTTT. As protein: CASSSVGIRGKIDTQYF.

The chain carries TRBV9 and TRBJ1-3; D is unresolved. This CDR3 region has 14 residues. Germline assignment: CDR1 SGDLS and CDR2 YYNGEE. Trimming took off 0 bases at V and 4 bases at J, with 8 bases between the two ends. In DNA, the CDR3 is TGTGCCAGCAGCGTAGACGTGGGCGGAAACACCATATATTTT. This gives the protein CASSVDVGGNTIYF.

The V and J genes are TRBV28 and TRBJ2-3, with TRBD1 as a possible D gene (5 bases). Germline V gene lookup returns CDR1 MDHEN and CDR2 SYDVKM. V lost 1 base to trimming and J lost 10 bases, with 12 bases between them. This CDR3 spans 13 amino acids. The CDR3: CASSLYSVTAQYF. In DNA, the CDR3 is TGTGCCAGCAGTTTATACAGTGTGACAGCGCAGTATTTT.

The gene calls are TRBV18 and TRBJ1-1; no firm D call. The CDR3 runs to 15 residues. Germline lookup yields CDR1 KGHSH and CDR2 LQKENI. V lost 1 base to trimming and J lost 4 bases, with 13 bases between them. In DNA form, the CDR3 reads TGTGCCAGCTCACCACGGCATACCCCGGGCACTGAAGCTTTCTTT. Its translation is CASSPRHTPGTEAFF. Combining the CDR3 with reference TRBV18 and TRBJ1-1 gives the whole variable domain NAGVMQNPRHLVRRRGQEARLRCSPMKGHSHVYWYRQLPEEGLKFMVYLQKENIIDESGMPKERFSAEFPKEGPSILRIQQVVRGDSAAYFCASSPRHTPGTEAFFGQGTRLTVV.

The chain combines TRBV9 with TRBJ2-3; TRBD2 is a possible D gene (5 bases). This CDR3 has 15 residues. Deletions cut 0 bases from V and 3 bases from J, with 11 bases between. Germline V gives CDR1 SGDLS, CDR2 YYNGEE. The CDR3 reads CASSVAEAGTDTQYF. The CDR3 DNA reads as TGTGCCAGCAGCGTAGCGGAGGCCGGGACAGATACGCAGTATTTT.

This sequence joins TRBV9 and TRBJ1-2, with 8 bases that match TRBD1. The germline CDR1 and CDR2 sequences are SGDLS and YYNGEE. The CDR3 has 15 residues. With V trimmed by 0 bases and J by 6 bases, 7 bases remained unmatched. The CDR3 loop reads CASSVEGTGGHGYTF. For the CDR3, the DNA is TGTGCCAGCAGCGTAGAGGGGACAGGAGGCCATGGCTACACCTTC.